The 31 T cell receptor beta chains below were found in one sample sequenced in a study of cytomegalovirus exposure and HLA in healthy donors. Vbeta (60) and Jbeta (13) primers were used in the PCR. Method: immunoSEQ multiplex PCR; TCRdb's copy keeps in-frame clones and lacks some. The table records fewer than 150,000 clones, about 74% of them present only once. Sequencing was carried out using PBMCs. These receptors all come from a woman aged 45-59 years in good health and CMV-seronegative.

The J gene is TRBJ2-2, the V gene TRBV11-2; 7 bases align to TRBD1. The CDR3 totals 14 residues. Trimming cost V 6 bases and J 10 bases; bases outside gene matches: 11. CDR1 and CDR2 (germline): SGHAT, FQNNGV. In DNA form, the CDR3 reads TGTGCCAGCAGTCCTGACAGGGTGGCCCCGGAGCTGTTTTTT. It specifies CASSPDRVAPELFF.

This rearrangement joins TRBV7-8 to TRBJ1-5, with 11 bases lining up with TRBD1. The V gene's germline CDR1 is SGHVS and CDR2 FQNEAQ. The J segment lost 5 bases and the V segment lost 5 bases, leaving 23 bases of the junction unmatched. The CDR3 spans 21 residues. The DNA of the CDR3 is TGTGCCAGCAGCCCCGGGACAGGGGGTGTCCTCACTCCCCCCGCGGATCAGCCCCAGCATTTT. Translation: CASSPGTGGVLTPPADQPQHF.

The genes are TRBV12-5 and TRBJ2-1, with D maybe TRBD1 (6 bases). With 0 bases removed from V and 0 bases from J, the gap between germline ends came to 24 bases. In germline, CDR1 is LGHNT, CDR2 FRNRAP. CDR3 size: 21 residues. This CDR3 reads CASGLVPLYLGQRRSYNEQFF. The CDR3, as DNA: TGTGCTAGTGGTTTGGTACCTCTTTATCTCGGACAGCGTCGCTCCTACAATGAGCAGTTCTTC.

The rearrangement uses TRBV5-1 and TRBJ1-6; maybe TRBD1 (6 bases). There are 12 residues in the CDR3. Trimming took 4 bases from V and 14 from J, leaving 13 bases between them. Per germline, CDR1 SGHRS and CDR2 YFSETQ. The CDR3 spells CASSIQGEALHF. The CDR3 region has the DNA TGCGCCAGCAGCATACAGGGTGAGGCCCTCCACTTT.

The chain uses TRBV15 and TRBJ1-1, with TRBD1 matching 7 bases. From germline, CDR1 is LNHNV and CDR2 YYDKDF (reference sequence). This CDR3 spans 14 amino acids. V lost 0 bases to trimming and J lost 5 bases; unmatched junction nucleotides: 3. The CDR3 DNA follows: TGTGCCACCAGCAGAGAAGGGGGCCCAACTGAAGCTTTCTTT. Its translation is CATSREGGPTEAFF.

The gene calls are TRBV7-2 and TRBJ2-1; unclear D gene. The germline gives CDR1 SGHTA, CDR2 FQGNSA. Trimming removed 2 bases from V and 9 bases from J, with 17 bases in between. The CDR3 has 15 amino acids. CDR3 nucleotide sequence: TGTGCCAGCAGCTTACTGGCAGGTGGCGCAGGTGAGCAGTTCTTC. Its protein is CASSLLAGGAGEQFF.

By frequency in the sample, this clone is medium-sized (0.01 to 0.1%). The chain carries TRBV7-9 and TRBJ2-7, with a weak D call TRBD1 (6 bases). Germline-derived CDR1 and CDR2 are SEHNR and FQNEAQ (reference sequence). With 5 bases removed from V and 5 bases from J, the gap between germline ends came to 16 bases. The CDR3 loop spans 14 amino acids. The CDR3 here is CASSPRVGTNEQYF. The CDR3 DNA reads TGTGCCAGCAGCCCCCGGGTCGGGACAAACGAGCAGTACTTC.

This rearrangement joins TRBV6-1 to TRBJ1-2; 8 bases are a match to TRBD1. Germline trimming cut 4 bases from V and 7 bases from J; bases unmatched to any gene: 5. Germline V lookup: CDR1 MNHNS, CDR2 SASEGT. The CDR3 is 13 residues long. The DNA for the CDR3 is TGTGCCAGCAGTGCCATACAGGGGGTTGGCTACACCTTC. Translating it yields CASSAIQGVGYTF.

This chain joins TRBV13 and TRBJ1-2; 10 nucleotides agree with TRBD1. The trim removed 4 bases at V and 2 bases at J, leaving 4 bases unmatched. This CDR3 is 15 amino acids long. Germline loops: CDR1 PRHDT, CDR2 FYEKMQ (reference sequence). CDR3 sequence: CASSSRDRGNYGYTF. The DNA for the CDR3 is TGTGCCAGCAGCTCCCGGGACAGGGGAAACTATGGCTACACCTTC.

The rearrangement uses TRBV7-2 and TRBJ2-3; 10 positions match TRBD2. CDR1 and CDR2 from the germline V gene are SGHTA and FQGNSA. The CDR3 consists of 15 residues. The V gene end was trimmed by 8 bases and the J gene end by 3 bases; junction bases not matched to a gene: 8. CDR3 region: CASRQRGGMTDTQYF. CDR3 sequence (DNA): TGTGCCAGCCGACAGCGGGGGGGCATGACAGATACGCAGTATTTT.

The chain is built from TRBV5-1 and TRBJ2-5; TRBD1 matches 9 bases. There are 16 residues in the CDR3. The V segment lost 2 bases and the J segment 5 bases; nucleotides outside the gene matches: 10. Germline lookup yields CDR1 SGHRS and CDR2 YFSETQ. The CDR3: CASSFSPGTGKETQYF. Written as DNA, the CDR3 is TGCGCCAGCAGCTTTTCACCCGGGACAGGGAAGGAGACCCAGTACTTC.

Here the CDR3 reads CASSPSDRPNTEAFF. CDR3 sequence (DNA): TGTGCCAGCAGCCCCTCGGACAGACCGAACACTGAAGCTTTCTTT. The V and J genes are TRBV4-2 and TRBJ1-1; D possibly corresponds to TRBD1 (6 bases). V was clipped by 4 bases and J by 1 base, with 13 bases between them. Germline V gives CDR1 LGHNA, CDR2 YNFKEQ. This CDR3 is built from 15 residues.

This chain links TRBV10-3 with TRBJ2-5; TRBD2 matches at 9 bases. After removal of 3 bases from V and 1 base from J, the junction contained 9 bases not matched to a gene. The CDR3 is made up of 17 amino acids. The germline V gene has CDR1 ENHRY and CDR2 SYGVKD. The CDR3 protein is CAISDQRLAAPQETQYF. The CDR3 DNA reads TGTGCCATCAGTGACCAACGACTAGCGGCGCCCCAAGAGACCCAGTACTTC.

The rearrangement links TRBV6-5 to TRBJ1-2, with D possibly matching TRBD1 (6 bases). V was cut by 5 bases and J by 8 bases, with 15 bases left in between. Germline CDR1 and CDR2: MNHEY and SVGAGI. The CDR3 totals 13 residues. The CDR3 loop is CASSRPGVWGYTF. The CDR3 nucleotides are TGTGCCAGCAGTCGACCAGGGGTATGGGGCTACACCTTC.

This clone was picked up a small number of times. The J gene is TRBJ1-5, the V gene TRBV6-5; 9 bases are a match to TRBD1. The CDR3 has 15 amino acids. The trim removed 2 bases at V and 7 bases at J, leaving 6 bases unmatched. CDR1 and CDR2 (germline): MNHEY, SVGAGI. This chain's CDR3 is CASSYTWTGEQPQHF. The CDR3 region has the DNA TGTGCCAGCAGTTACACATGGACAGGGGAACAGCCCCAGCATTTT.

The chain has TRBV7-8 and TRBJ2-7; 9 bases fit TRBD2. This CDR3 has 17 residues. Germline V CDR1 and CDR2: SGHVS, FQNEAQ. Trimming cost V 2 bases and J 6 bases; bases outside gene matches: 14. CDR3 region: CASSLSRLAGNRIEQYF. The CDR3 region has the DNA TGTGCCAGCAGCTTATCTCGGCTAGCGGGGAACCGTATCGAGCAGTACTTC.

The chain employs TRBV4-3 and TRBJ2-5; perhaps TRBD2 as D (5 bases). Germline V lookup: CDR1 LGHNA, CDR2 YSLEER. V lost 0 bases and J lost 10, with 9 bases in between. The CDR3 is 12 residues long. The CDR3 DNA reads TGCGCCAGCAGCCAAGATTTGGAGGTCCAGTACTTC. Amino acid sequence: CASSQDLEVQYF.

There are a few counts of this clone. V is TRBV5-4 and J is TRBJ2-7; D is perhaps TRBD1 (6 bases). Per the germline V gene, CDR1 is SGHNT and CDR2 is YYREEE (reference sequence). Deletions cut 4 bases from V and 2 bases from J, with 7 bases between. The CDR3 length is 12 residues. CDR3 in DNA: TGTGCCAGCAGCCGGGACACCTACGAGCAGTACTTC. Translating gives CASSRDTYEQYF.

This clone was observed a single time. The chain joins TRBV2 to TRBJ2-3; 14 bases are a match to TRBD2. The V segment lost 5 bases and the J segment 0 bases; nucleotides outside the gene matches: 7. In germline, CDR1 is SNHLY, CDR2 FYNNEI. The CDR3 consists of 18 residues. The CDR3 nucleotides are TGTGCCAGCAGTATAGGACTAGCGGGGGGAACGAGCACAGATACGCAGTATTTT. Protein product: CASSIGLAGGTSTDTQYF.

The chain carries TRBV19 and TRBJ1-4, with a possible D match to TRBD1 (6 bases). The CDR3 is 13 residues long. Germline V gene lookup returns CDR1 LNHDA and CDR2 SQIVND (reference sequence). V gave up 6 bases and J gave up 6 bases, with 11 bases separating them. The CDR3 sequence: CASRMSGDEKLFF. As DNA, the CDR3 is TGTGCCAGTAGGATGTCAGGGGATGAAAAACTGTTTTTT.

This sequence joins TRBV5-5 and TRBJ1-1, with D unresolved. CDR1 is SGHKS, CDR2 YYEKEE, per germline (reference sequence). V was clipped by 0 bases and J by 5 bases, with 23 bases between them. The CDR3 runs 18 residues. CDR3 region: CASSLVLGLRVRRTEAFF. CDR3 coding DNA: TGTGCCAGCAGCTTGGTATTAGGGCTACGGGTAAGGAGGACTGAAGCTTTCTTT.

The chain has TRBV28 and TRBJ1-5; D call uncertain. CDR3 length: 17 amino acids. V was shortened by 3 bases and J by 6 bases, with 21 bases between the two germline ends. The germline CDR1 and CDR2 sequences are MDHEN and SYDVKM. The CDR3 DNA is TGTGCCAGCAGTTTGCCCGATGAGGGTCGGAAGAGTCAGCCCCAGCATTTT. Protein product: CASSLPDEGRKSQPQHF. The full variable domain, rest sourced from reference TRBV28 and TRBJ1-5, is DVKVTQSSRYLVKRTGEKVFLECVQDMDHENMFWYRQDPGLGLRLIYFSYDVKMKEKGDIPEGYSVSREKKERFSLILESASTNQTSMYLCASSLPDEGRKSQPQHFGDGTRLSIL.

This clone was detected only a few times. The chain combines TRBV6-6 with TRBJ1-6, with D perhaps matching TRBD1 (5 bases). The CDR3 sequence is 16 residues long. Germline CDR1 MNHNY, CDR2 SVGAGI (reference sequence). Trimming cost V 0 bases and J 9 bases, with 15 bases left between them. CDR3 amino acids: CASSYSKGLLGSPLHF. In DNA, the CDR3 is TGTGCCAGCAGTTACTCGAAGGGGTTATTGGGTTCACCCCTCCACTTT.

Written as DNA, the CDR3 is TGTGCCAGCAGCCTCGGGACTAGCGTACAATATACGCAGTATTTT. Translation: CASSLGTSVQYTQYF. This chain uses TRBV5-5 with TRBJ2-3, with 10 positions matching TRBD2. CDR1 is SGHKS and CDR2 is YYEKEE in the germline V gene (reference sequence). The CDR3 covers 15 residues. The V gene end was trimmed by 4 bases and the J gene end by 7 bases; junction bases not matched to a gene: 9.

The rearrangement joins TRBV7-2 to TRBJ1-2, with 12 nucleotides matching TRBD1. The germline V gene has CDR1 SGHTA and CDR2 FQGNSA. This CDR3 has 14 amino acids. V dropped 5 bases and J dropped 13; count of bases not matched to a gene: 11. CDR3: CASSPGTGGPGGTF. The CDR3, as DNA: TGTGCCAGCAGCCCAGGGACAGGGGGCCCGGGGGGCACCTTC.

The CDR3 region is CASSYTGGQPQHF. CDR3 nucleotides: TGTGCCAGCAGCTACACGGGTGGTCAGCCCCAGCATTTT. V is TRBV7-2 and J is TRBJ1-5; D gene unclear. The CDR3 loop spans 13 amino acids. V shed 4 bases and J shed 6 bases, with 10 bases lying between them. Germline V gives CDR1 SGHTA, CDR2 FQGNSA.

The rearrangement joins TRBV15 to TRBJ1-1; possible D gene TRBD1, 6 bases. The CDR3 is made up of 17 amino acids. With 1 base removed from V and 2 bases from J, the gap between germline ends came to 17 bases. Germline lookup yields CDR1 LNHNV and CDR2 YYDKDF (reference sequence). The CDR3 sequence: CATSRVGQGTPNTEAFF. The CDR3 DNA follows: TGTGCCACCAGCAGAGTGGGGCAGGGGACCCCTAACACTGAAGCTTTCTTT.

This clone was seen only once. The rearrangement uses TRBV5-6 and TRBJ2-7; D is perhaps TRBD1 (5 bases). CDR3 size: 13 residues. The ends were cut back, 2 bases at V and 4 bases at J, with 10 bases in the middle. CDR1 and CDR2 from the germline V gene are SGHDT and YYEEEE. The CDR3 loop reads CASSLGARYEQYF. The CDR3, as DNA: TGTGCCAGCAGCTTAGGGGCAAGGTACGAGCAGTACTTC.

This clone was seen just once. The chain links TRBV4-1 to TRBJ1-5, with a weak D call TRBD1 (5 bases). Trimming took 1 base from V and 7 from J, leaving 17 bases between them. This CDR3 region has 16 residues. Germline CDR1 and CDR2: MGHRA and YSYEKL. The CDR3 protein is CASSQASGGLRQPQHF. As DNA, the CDR3 is TGCGCCAGCAGCCAAGCGTCGGGGGGGTTGCGGCAGCCCCAGCATTTT.

The chain has TRBV7-2 and TRBJ2-3, with D tentatively TRBD1 (5 bases). The germline gives CDR1 SGHTA, CDR2 FQGNSA. V was shortened by 4 bases and J by 10 bases, with 12 bases between the two germline ends. There are 12 residues in the CDR3. The CDR3 sequence is CASSSAKGPQYF. The DNA for the CDR3 is TGTGCCAGCAGCTCCGCGAAGGGGCCGCAGTATTTT.

V is TRBV2 and J is TRBJ1-2, with 7 bases fitting TRBD1. V trimming: 6 bases; J trimming: 1 base; junction bases outside the gene matches: 5. Germline-derived CDR1 and CDR2 are SNHLY and FYNNEI. The CDR3 is 14 amino acids. In DNA, the CDR3 is TGTGCCAGCAGCATGACAGGGAGTAACTATGGCTACACCTTC. It codes for CASSMTGSNYGYTF. The whole variable domain, remainder taken from reference TRBV2 and TRBJ1-2, is EPEVTQTPSHQVTQMGQEVILRCVPISNHLYFYWYRQILGQKVEFLVSFYNNEISEKSEIFDDQFSVERPDGSNFTLKIRSTKLEDSAMYFCASSMTGSNYGYTFGSGTRLTVV.